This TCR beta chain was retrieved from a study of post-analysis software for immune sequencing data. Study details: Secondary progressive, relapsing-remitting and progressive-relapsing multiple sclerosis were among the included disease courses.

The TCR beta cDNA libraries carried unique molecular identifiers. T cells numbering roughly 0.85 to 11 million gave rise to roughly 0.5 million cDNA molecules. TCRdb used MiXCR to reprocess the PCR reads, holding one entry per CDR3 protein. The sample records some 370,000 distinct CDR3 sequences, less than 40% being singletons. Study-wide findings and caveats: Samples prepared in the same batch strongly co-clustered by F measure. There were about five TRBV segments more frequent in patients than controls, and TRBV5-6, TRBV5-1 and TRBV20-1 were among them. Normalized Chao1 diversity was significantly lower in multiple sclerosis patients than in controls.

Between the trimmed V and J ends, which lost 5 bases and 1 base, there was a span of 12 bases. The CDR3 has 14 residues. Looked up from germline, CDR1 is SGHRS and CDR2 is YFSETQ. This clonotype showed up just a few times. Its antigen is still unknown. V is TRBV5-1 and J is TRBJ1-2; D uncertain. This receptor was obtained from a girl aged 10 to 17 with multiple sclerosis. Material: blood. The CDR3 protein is CASRSLVNNYGYTF. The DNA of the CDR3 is TGCGCCAGCAGATCGTTGGTGAATAACTATGGCTACACCTTC.